The T cell receptor beta chain described here comes from a study of T cells in localized non-small cell lung cancer (dated by TCRdb to about 2020). In the study overall: T cell repertoires of 200 to 250 early-stage NSCLC patients were analyzed, with tumors being compared against uninvolved tumor-adjacent lungs. The cohort comprised around 240 treatment-naïve NSCLC patients with resected, localized lung tumors. A mean age of approximately 70 years was recorded for the NSCLC patients, of whom 129 were male and 95 to 110 were female. The study at large found these results: Longer overall survival was associated with higher T cell density in blood, whereas shorter survival was associated with higher clonality in adjacent lung. A median of about 53 of the top 100 tumor clones were detected in paired uninvolved adjacent lung, and approximately 28 of these tumor clones were also found among the top 100 clones of the paired uninvolved adjacent lung. Because of the exploratory design, TCR variables were selected using unadjusted p-values without false-discovery rate correction. The highest T cell clonality was observed in uninvolved tumor-adjacent lung, where clonality exceeded that of tumor, suggesting that antigenic responses were more focused in uninvolved tumor-adjacent lung. Multi-region tumor sequencing was not performed, so intratumor heterogeneity could not be excluded.

At diagnosis, peripheral blood, uninvolved tumor-adjacent lung and tumor were collected and stored as a combination of fresh-frozen and FFPE material. In its sample, this clone was seen a few times. What this receptor recognizes is not known. No much larger clone is present one base from it, and per-base qualities are unavailable. TCR beta CDR3 regions were sequenced from DNA using the immunoSEQ Assay. The authors processed their data as follows. T cell density was computed as TCR beta template counts normalized to usable DNA estimated by amplifying housekeeping genes. Richness was estimated with the preseqR package, extrapolating to 400,000 templates for PBMC samples and 120,000 templates for tissue samples. Clonality was defined as one minus Pielou's evenness. Differential abundance testing on productive amino-acid clonotypes, with a minimum total count of 5 and an alpha of 0.1, was used to identify tissue-enriched TCRs. The Jaccard Index and the Morisita Overlap Index were used to quantify repertoire overlap between compartments. GLIPH grouped TCR beta CDR3s together with public tetramer-defined viral CDR3s, and a viral motif had to include at least three viral sequences and show V-gene enrichment. In TCRdb, the immuneACCESS table is reduced to in-frame sequences with V and J assigned. These tables do not hold every clone; where another copy was compared, an unresolved V gene accounts for under half, and the others remain unexplained. V, J and clone size reflect that table, while D and trimming were determined from the DNA. The sample table records 2,000 to 2,500 clones; 20% to 25% of these occur just once. The leading ten clones occupy 7.7% of the sample.

The germline V gene supplies CDR1 SGDLS and CDR2 YYNGEE. V was cut back by 0 bases and J by 5 bases, leaving a gap of 9 bases between them. The CDR3 holds 14 amino acids from the cysteine to the phenylalanine. Of all the DNA, just the CDR3 is kept, 42 bases in frame from base 1. The source material was lung tumor tissue, sampled before any cancer treatment. This TCR came from a man between 40 and 69 years old with stage III lung adenocarcinoma. The sequence is built from TRBV9 and TRBJ2-1; the D segment cannot be called with confidence. The CDR3: CASSVAVRDNEQFF. The sequenced DNA is TGTGCCAGCAGCGTAGCCGTCAGAGACAATGAGCAGTTCTTC.